This TCR beta chain was identified during a study of T cell repertoires in cytomegalovirus infection. Whole-study context: Both a matching HLA type and CMV infection were indicated by public TCR beta signatures. Points from the study as a whole: HLA-C-restricted TCR beta clonotypes specific for CMV led the ex vivo response. Summed public TCR beta family frequency identified CMV carriers bearing the relevant HLA.

A word on this clonotype: The antigen is not known.

Using its own MiXCR run on the reads, TCRdb lists one record per CDR3 protein. This table holds 200,000 to 300,000 distinct CDR3 sequences, approximately 15% found once. The CDR3 is 12 residues long. The germline V and J ends were trimmed by 5 bases and 1 base, with 8 bases remaining between them. Germline V gene sequence: CDR1 SQVTM, CDR2 ANQGSEA. The rearrangement joins TRBV29-1 to TRBJ2-5; possible D gene TRBD1, 6 bases. The clonotype originates from a human donor in good health (CMV status not recorded). Some clones in this sample may be carry-over from other donors' samples. Material: PBMCs. Written as DNA, the CDR3 is TGCAGCGTTATGACAGGCCAAGAGACCCAGTACTTC. It codes for CSVMTGQETQYF.